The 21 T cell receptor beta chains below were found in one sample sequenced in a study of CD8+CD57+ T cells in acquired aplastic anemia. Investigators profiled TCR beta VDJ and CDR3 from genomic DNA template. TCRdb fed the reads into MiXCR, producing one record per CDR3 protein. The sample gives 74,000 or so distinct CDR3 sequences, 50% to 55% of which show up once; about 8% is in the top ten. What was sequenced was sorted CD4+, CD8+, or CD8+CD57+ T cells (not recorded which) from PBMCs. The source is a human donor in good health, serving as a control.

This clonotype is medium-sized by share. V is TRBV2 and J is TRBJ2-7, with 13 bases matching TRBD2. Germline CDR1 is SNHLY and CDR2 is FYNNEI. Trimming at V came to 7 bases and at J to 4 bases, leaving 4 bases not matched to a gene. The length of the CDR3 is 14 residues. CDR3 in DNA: TGTGCCAGCACTTGGACTAGCGGGAGTTACGAGCAGTACTTC. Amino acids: CASTWTSGSYEQYF.

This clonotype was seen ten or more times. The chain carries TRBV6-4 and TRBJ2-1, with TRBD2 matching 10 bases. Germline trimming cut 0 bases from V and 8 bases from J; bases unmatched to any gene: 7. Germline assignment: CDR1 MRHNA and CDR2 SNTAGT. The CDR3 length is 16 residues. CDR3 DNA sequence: TGTGCCAGCAGTGACTCAGCGGGGGGGCTTTCTGATGAGCAGTTCTTC. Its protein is CASSDSAGGLSDEQFF.

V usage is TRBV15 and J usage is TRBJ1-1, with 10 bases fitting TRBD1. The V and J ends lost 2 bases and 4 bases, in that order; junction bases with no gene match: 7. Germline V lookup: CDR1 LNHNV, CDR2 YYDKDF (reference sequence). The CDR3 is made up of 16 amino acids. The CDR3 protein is CATSRKTGGRGTEAFF. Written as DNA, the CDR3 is TGTGCCACCAGCAGAAAGACAGGGGGCAGGGGCACTGAAGCTTTCTTT.

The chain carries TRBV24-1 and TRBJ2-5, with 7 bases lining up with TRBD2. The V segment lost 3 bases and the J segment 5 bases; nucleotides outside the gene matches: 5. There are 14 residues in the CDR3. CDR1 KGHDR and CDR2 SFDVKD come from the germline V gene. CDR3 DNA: TGTGCCACCAGTGATGCAAGGGGAGGGGAGACCCAGTACTTC. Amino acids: CATSDARGGETQYF.

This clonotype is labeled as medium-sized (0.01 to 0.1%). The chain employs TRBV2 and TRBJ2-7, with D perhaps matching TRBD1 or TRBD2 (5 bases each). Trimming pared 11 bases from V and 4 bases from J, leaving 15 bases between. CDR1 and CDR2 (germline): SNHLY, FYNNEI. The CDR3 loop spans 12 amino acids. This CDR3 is CAGLGERYEQYF. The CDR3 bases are TGTGCCGGCCTGGGGGAACGGTACGAGCAGTACTTC.

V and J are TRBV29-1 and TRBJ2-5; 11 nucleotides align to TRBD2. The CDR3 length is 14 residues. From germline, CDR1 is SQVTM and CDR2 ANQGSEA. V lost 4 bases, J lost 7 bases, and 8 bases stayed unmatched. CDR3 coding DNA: TGCAGCGTTGGTACTAGCGGGAGAAGGGTGACCCAGTACTTC. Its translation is CSVGTSGRRVTQYF.

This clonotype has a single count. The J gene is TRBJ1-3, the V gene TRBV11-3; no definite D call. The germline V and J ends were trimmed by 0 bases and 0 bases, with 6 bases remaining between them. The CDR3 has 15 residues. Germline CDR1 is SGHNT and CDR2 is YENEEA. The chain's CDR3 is CASSLDRTSGNTIYF. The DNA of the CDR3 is TGTGCCAGCAGCTTAGACAGGACCTCTGGAAACACCATATATTTT.

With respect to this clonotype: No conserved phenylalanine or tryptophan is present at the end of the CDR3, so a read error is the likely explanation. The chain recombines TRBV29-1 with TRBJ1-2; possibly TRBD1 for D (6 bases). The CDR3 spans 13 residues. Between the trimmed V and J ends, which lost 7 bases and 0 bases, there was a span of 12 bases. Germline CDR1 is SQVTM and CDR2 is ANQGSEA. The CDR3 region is CSAQDSPNYGYTL. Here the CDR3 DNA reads TGCAGCGCTCAGGACAGCCCTAACTATGGCTACACCCTC.

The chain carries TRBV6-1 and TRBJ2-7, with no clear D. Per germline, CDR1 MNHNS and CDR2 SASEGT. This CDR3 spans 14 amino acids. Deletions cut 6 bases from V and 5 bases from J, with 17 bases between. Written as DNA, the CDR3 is TGTGCCAGCAGGAGGCAGGACCCGGCTCACGAGCAGTACTTC. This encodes CASRRQDPAHEQYF.

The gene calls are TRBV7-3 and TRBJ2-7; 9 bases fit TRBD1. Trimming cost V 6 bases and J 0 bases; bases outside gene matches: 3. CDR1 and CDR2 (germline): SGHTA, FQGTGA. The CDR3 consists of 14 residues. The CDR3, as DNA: TGTGCCAGCAGAGAGGACAGGGGCTCCTACGAGCAGTACTTC. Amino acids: CASREDRGSYEQYF.

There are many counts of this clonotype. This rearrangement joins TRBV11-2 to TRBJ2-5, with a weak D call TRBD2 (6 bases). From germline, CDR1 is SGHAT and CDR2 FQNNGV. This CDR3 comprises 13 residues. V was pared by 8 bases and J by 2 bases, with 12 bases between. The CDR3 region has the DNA TGTGCCAGCTGTGGGGACTTTCAAGAGACCCAGTACTTC. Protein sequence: CASCGDFQETQYF.

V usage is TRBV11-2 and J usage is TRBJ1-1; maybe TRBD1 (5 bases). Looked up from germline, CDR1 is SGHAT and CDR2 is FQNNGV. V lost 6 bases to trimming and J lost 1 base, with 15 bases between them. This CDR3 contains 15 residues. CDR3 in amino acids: CASRVAGSPNTEAFF. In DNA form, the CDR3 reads TGTGCCAGCAGAGTAGCAGGGTCTCCGAACACTGAAGCTTTCTTT.

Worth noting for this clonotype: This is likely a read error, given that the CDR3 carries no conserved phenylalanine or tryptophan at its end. In nucleotides, the CDR3 is TGTGCCTGCCGGGACTGGCTCAATGAGCAGTTCCTC. It encodes CACRDWLNEQFL. This chain joins TRBV6-1 and TRBJ2-1, with a possible D match to TRBD2 (6 bases). Trimming left V 11 bases short and J 6 bases short, with 14 bases between. This CDR3 has 12 residues. Per germline, CDR1 MNHNS and CDR2 SASEGT.

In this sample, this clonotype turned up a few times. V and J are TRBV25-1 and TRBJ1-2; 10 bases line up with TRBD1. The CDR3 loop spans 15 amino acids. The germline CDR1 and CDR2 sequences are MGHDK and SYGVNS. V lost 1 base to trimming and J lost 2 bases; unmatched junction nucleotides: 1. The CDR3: CASSEWDRGNYGYTF. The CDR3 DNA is TGTGCCAGCAGTGAATGGGACAGGGGCAACTATGGCTACACCTTC.

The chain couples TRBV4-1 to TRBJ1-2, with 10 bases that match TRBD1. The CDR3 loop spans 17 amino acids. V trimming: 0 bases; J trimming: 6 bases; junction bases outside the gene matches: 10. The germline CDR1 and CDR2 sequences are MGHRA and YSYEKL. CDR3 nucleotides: TGCGCCAGCAGCCAAGATTATCCGGGACAGGGGAGAGATGGCTACACCTTC. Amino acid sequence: CASSQDYPGQGRDGYTF.

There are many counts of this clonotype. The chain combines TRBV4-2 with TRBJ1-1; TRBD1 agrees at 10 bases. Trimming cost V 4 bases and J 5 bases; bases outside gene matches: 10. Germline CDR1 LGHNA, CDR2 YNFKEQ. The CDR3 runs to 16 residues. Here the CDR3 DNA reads TGTGCCAGCAGCCGGAAAGCCGGGACAGGGGATACTGAAGCTTTCTTT. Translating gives CASSRKAGTGDTEAFF.

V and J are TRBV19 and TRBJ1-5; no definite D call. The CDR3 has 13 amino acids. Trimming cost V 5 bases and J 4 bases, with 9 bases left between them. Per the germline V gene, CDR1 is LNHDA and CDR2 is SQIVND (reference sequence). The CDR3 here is CASSLIRNQPQHF. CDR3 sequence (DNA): TGTGCCAGTAGTTTGATTCGAAATCAGCCCCAGCATTTT.

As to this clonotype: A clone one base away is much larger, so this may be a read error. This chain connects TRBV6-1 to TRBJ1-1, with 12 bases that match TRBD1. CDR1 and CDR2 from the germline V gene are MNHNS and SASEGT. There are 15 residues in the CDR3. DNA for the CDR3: TGTGCCAGCAGGGGACAGGGGGCTTGGGGCACTGGAGCTTTCTTT. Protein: CASRGQGAWGTGAFF.

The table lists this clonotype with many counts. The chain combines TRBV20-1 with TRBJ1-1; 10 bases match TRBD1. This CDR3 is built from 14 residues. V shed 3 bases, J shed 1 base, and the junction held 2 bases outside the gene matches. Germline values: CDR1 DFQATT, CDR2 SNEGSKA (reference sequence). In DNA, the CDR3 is TGCAGTGCTAGGGGGGACAGGGGGAACACTGAAGCTTTCTTT. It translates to CSARGDRGNTEAFF.

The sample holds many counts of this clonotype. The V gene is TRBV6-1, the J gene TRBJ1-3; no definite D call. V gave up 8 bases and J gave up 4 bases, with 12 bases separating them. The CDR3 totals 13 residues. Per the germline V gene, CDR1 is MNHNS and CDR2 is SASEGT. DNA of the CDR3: TGTGCCAGCGGAAGCTGGAGCGGAAACACCATATATTTT. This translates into CASGSWSGNTIYF.

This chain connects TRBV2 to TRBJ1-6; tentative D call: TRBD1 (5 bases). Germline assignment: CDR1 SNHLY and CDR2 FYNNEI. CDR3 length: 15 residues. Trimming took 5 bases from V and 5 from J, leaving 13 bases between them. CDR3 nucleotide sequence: TGTGCCAGCAGTTTATCGGGGGTAAATAATTCACCCCTCCACTTT. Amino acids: CASSLSGVNNSPLHF.